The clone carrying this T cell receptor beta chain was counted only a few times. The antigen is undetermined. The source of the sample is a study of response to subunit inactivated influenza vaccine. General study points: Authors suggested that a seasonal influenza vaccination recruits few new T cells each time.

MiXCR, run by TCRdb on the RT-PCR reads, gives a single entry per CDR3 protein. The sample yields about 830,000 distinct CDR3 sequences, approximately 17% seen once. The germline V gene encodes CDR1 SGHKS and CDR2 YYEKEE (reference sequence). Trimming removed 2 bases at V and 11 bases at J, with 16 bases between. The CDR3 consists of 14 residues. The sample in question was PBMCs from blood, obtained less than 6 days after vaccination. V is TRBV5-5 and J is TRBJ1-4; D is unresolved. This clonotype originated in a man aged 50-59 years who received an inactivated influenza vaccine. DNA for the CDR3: TGTGCCAGCAGCTTCGCCGGGCTGTCGGTGAAACTGTTTTTT. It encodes CASSFAGLSVKLFF.